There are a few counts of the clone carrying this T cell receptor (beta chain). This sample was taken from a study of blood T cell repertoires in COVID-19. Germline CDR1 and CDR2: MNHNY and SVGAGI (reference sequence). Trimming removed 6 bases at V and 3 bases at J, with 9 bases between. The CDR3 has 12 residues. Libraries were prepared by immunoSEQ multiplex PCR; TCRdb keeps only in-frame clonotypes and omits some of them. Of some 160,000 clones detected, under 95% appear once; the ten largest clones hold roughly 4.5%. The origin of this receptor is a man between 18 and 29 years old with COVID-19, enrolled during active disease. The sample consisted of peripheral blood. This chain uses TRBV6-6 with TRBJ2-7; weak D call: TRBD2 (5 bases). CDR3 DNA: TGTGCCAGCAGCCTAGAGGGCTACGAGCAGTACTTC. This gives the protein CASSLEGYEQYF.